Presented here are 17 T cell receptor beta chains from one specimen sequenced in a study of response to subunit inactivated influenza vaccine. TCRdb redid the calling of the RT-PCR reads with MiXCR, one entry per CDR3 protein. The data hold hundreds of thousands of distinct CDR3 sequences, with approximately 13% observed a single time. This specimen consisted of PBMCs from blood, obtained roughly 2 weeks before vaccination. The receptors here all came from a man between 45 and 60 years old who received an inactivated influenza vaccine.

The chain combines TRBV20-1 with TRBJ2-3; D might be TRBD2 (6 bases). Between the trimmed V and J ends, which lost 5 bases and 0 bases, there was a span of 18 bases. Germline CDR1 is DFQATT and CDR2 is SNEGSKA (reference sequence). The CDR3 covers 16 residues. CDR3 loop: CSASRLGGLSTDTQYF. In nucleotides, the CDR3 is TGCAGTGCTTCCCGACTAGGAGGGTTGAGCACAGATACGCAGTATTTT.

The table lists this clonotype with a few counts. The chain recombines TRBV20-1 with TRBJ2-1; tentative D call: TRBD1 (5 bases). Trimming pared 6 bases from V and 7 bases from J, leaving 19 bases between. The germline V gene has CDR1 DFQATT and CDR2 SNEGSKA (reference sequence). The CDR3 is 14 amino acids. The CDR3 sequence: CSARQGASDNEQFF. Here the CDR3 DNA reads TGCAGTGCCCGGCAGGGTGCGAGCGATAATGAGCAGTTCTTC.

This clonotype has more than one count but fewer than ten. V usage is TRBV5-1 and J usage is TRBJ2-1; possibly TRBD1 for D (6 bases). Trimming removed 3 bases at V and 0 bases at J, with 13 bases between. The CDR3 consists of 16 residues. Germline CDR1 is SGHRS and CDR2 is YFSETQ. CDR3 nucleotides: TGCGCCAGCAGCTCCCAGGGGCTGAGCTCCTACAATGAGCAGTTCTTC. This gives the protein CASSSQGLSSYNEQFF.

This clonotype has just a few counts. The chain joins TRBV6-1 to TRBJ1-1; 7 nucleotides align to TRBD1. This CDR3 comprises 15 residues. The junction had 4 bases not matched to a gene; V was cut back by 2 bases and J by 1 base. CDR1 MNHNS and CDR2 SASEGT come from the germline V gene. The CDR3 spells CASSERDRKNTEAFF. CDR3 sequence (DNA): TGTGCCAGCAGTGAAAGGGACAGAAAGAACACTGAAGCTTTCTTT.

This clonotype was seen a handful of times. The genes are TRBV19 and TRBJ2-1; D possibly corresponds to TRBD2 (5 bases). Germline V lookup: CDR1 LNHDA, CDR2 SQIVND (reference sequence). With 5 bases removed from V and 9 bases from J, the gap between germline ends came to 17 bases. This CDR3 comprises 14 residues. In nucleotides, the CDR3 is TGTGCCAGTAGTCCTCGGGGTAGCCCCCCTGAGCAGTTCTTC. The encoded protein is CASSPRGSPPEQFF.

This clonotype has ten or more counts. This chain uses TRBV7-2 with TRBJ1-5; D gene unclear. The V and J ends lost 1 base and 7 bases respectively, with 5 bases between them. CDR3 size: 12 residues. Looked up from germline, CDR1 is SGHTA and CDR2 is FQGNSA. The CDR3 spells CASSLERQPQHF. The DNA for the CDR3 is TGTGCCAGCAGCTTAGAACGGCAGCCCCAGCATTTT.

This clonotype was recorded many times. V usage is TRBV12-3 or TRBV12-4 and J usage is TRBJ2-5; D is unresolved. Trimming left V 2 bases short and J 5 bases short, with 9 bases between. This CDR3 spans 13 amino acids. For the CDR3, the DNA is TGTGCCAGCAGTTTATATAGCTGGGAGACCCAGTACTTC. Translating gives CASSLYSWETQYF.

The J gene is TRBJ2-1, the V gene TRBV24-1; TRBD2 aligns across 8 bases. The J segment lost 7 bases and the V segment lost 4 bases, leaving 2 bases of the junction unmatched. Germline V lookup: CDR1 KGHDR, CDR2 SFDVKD. The CDR3 is 13 residues long. The CDR3 protein is CATSDSGRNEQFF. Written as DNA, the CDR3 is TGTGCCACCAGTGACAGCGGGAGAAATGAGCAGTTCTTC.

This clonotype was seen a few times. The chain couples TRBV6-6 to TRBJ1-1; no clear D gene. In germline, CDR1 is MNHNY, CDR2 SVGAGI (reference sequence). Deletions cut 4 bases from V and 5 bases from J, with 8 bases between. The CDR3 is made up of 12 amino acids. CDR3 loop: CASSSTRTEAFF. In nucleotides, the CDR3 is TGTGCCAGCAGTTCCACCCGGACTGAAGCTTTCTTT.

This rearrangement joins TRBV5-1 to TRBJ1-4, with a possible D match to TRBD1 (5 bases). The V end was cut by 2 bases, the J end by 2 bases, with 13 bases between. This CDR3 region has 16 residues. Germline CDR1 is SGHRS and CDR2 is YFSETQ. The CDR3 spells CASSFGTGTTNEKLFF. Here the CDR3 DNA reads TGCGCCAGCAGCTTTGGGACCGGGACTACTAATGAAAAACTGTTTTTT.

The J gene is TRBJ1-5, the V gene TRBV15; no reliable D call. The CDR3 is 15 amino acids. Germline CDR1 is LNHNV and CDR2 is YYDKDF (reference sequence). V lost 1 base to trimming and J lost 3 bases, with 10 bases between them. The CDR3 loop is CATSRGAALNQPQHF. The CDR3 bases are TGTGCCACCAGCAGAGGGGCAGCGCTCAATCAGCCCCAGCATTTT.

This clonotype was seen only once. The V and J genes are TRBV6-2 or TRBV6-3 and TRBJ1-4; D is perhaps TRBD1 (6 bases). V lost 5 bases and J 8 bases, leaving 18 bases between the germline ends. This CDR3 has 15 residues. In germline, CDR1 is MNHEY, CDR2 SVGEGT. The CDR3 loop reads CASSQPGQRKEKLFF. CDR3 sequence (DNA): TGTGCCAGCAGTCAACCGGGACAACGAAAAGAAAAACTGTTTTTT.

This clonotype has only a few counts. The V gene is TRBV5-1, the J gene TRBJ1-6; 11 bases align to TRBD1. The CDR3 contains 16 residues. CDR1 is SGHRS and CDR2 is YFSETQ in the germline V gene. The V segment lost 0 bases and the J segment 8 bases; nucleotides outside the gene matches: 4. The CDR3 sequence is CASSLGDRGWHSPLHF. Written as DNA, the CDR3 is TGCGCCAGCAGCTTGGGGGACAGGGGGTGGCATTCACCCCTCCACTTT.

In its sample, this clonotype was seen a few times. The chain recombines TRBV29-1 with TRBJ1-1; no clear D gene. The CDR3 is 13 amino acids. The V end was cut by 4 bases, the J end by 2 bases, with 11 bases between. The germline gives CDR1 SQVTM, CDR2 ANQGSEA. CDR3 sequence reads: CSVVPGRNTEAFF. In nucleotides, the CDR3 is TGCAGCGTTGTTCCAGGAAGAAACACTGAAGCTTTCTTT.

This clonotype has a handful of counts. This chain links TRBV7-3 with TRBJ2-3, with D possibly TRBD1 on 6 matching bases. The V end lost 5 bases, the J end lost 0 bases, and 12 bases lay between the germline ends. The CDR3 spans 15 residues. Germline CDR1 reads SGHTA; CDR2 reads FQGTGA. CDR3 region: CASSATGISTDTQYF. CDR3 in DNA: TGTGCCAGCAGCGCCACAGGGATCAGCACAGATACGCAGTATTTT.

Ten or more counts support this clonotype. The V call is TRBV28, the J call TRBJ2-1; TRBD1 agrees at 9 bases. The CDR3 loop spans 17 amino acids. V was pared by 3 bases and J by 0 bases, with 6 bases of the junction left unmatched. Germline V gene sequence: CDR1 MDHEN, CDR2 SYDVKM. The CDR3 DNA sequence: TGTGCCAGCAGTTTCCCGGGGACAGGGAGCTCCTACAATGAGCAGTTCTTC. Residues: CASSFPGTGSSYNEQFF.

This clonotype was seen a handful of times. The rearrangement links TRBV20-1 to TRBJ2-3; TRBD2 agrees at 10 bases. Germline V gene data show CDR1 as DFQATT and CDR2 as SNEGSKA (reference sequence). With 6 bases clipped from V and 3 bases from J, the junction kept 6 bases outside the gene matches. The CDR3 spans 14 residues. The CDR3 DNA is TGCAGTGCCACTAGCGGGGTGTGGACAGATACGCAGTATTTT. This translates into CSATSGVWTDTQYF.